This TCR beta chain was sequenced for a study of response to subunit inactivated influenza vaccine. This clonotype was seen more than once but under ten times. CDR3 size: 15 residues. In germline, CDR1 is MNHNS, CDR2 SASEGT. V lost 5 bases and J lost 1, with 11 bases in between. TCRdb processed the RT-PCR reads anew with MiXCR; each CDR3 protein has one entry. Of about 540,000 distinct CDR3 sequences detected, under 25% appear once; the ten largest clones hold 2.5% to 3%. The data were also submitted as part of a second study, on T cells expressing NK-cell markers. Per that paper: What made the TCR beta cDNA was 5'RACE template switching with UMIs. Sorting was limited to alpha-beta TCR-expressing T cells with an anti-gamma-delta TCR antibody in several experiments.

The genes are TRBV6-1 and TRBJ1-4; a possible D gene is TRBD1 (6 bases). The material was CD4+ T cells sorted from PBMCs, obtained roughly 12 days after vaccination. This TCR derives from a middle-aged man who received an inactivated influenza vaccine. As DNA, the CDR3 is TGTGCCAGCAGTCAAACAGGGATAACTAATGAAAAACTGTTTTTT. Translation gives CASSQTGITNEKLFF.